This T cell receptor (beta chain) was sequenced for a study of cytomegalovirus exposure and HLA in healthy donors (dated by TCRdb to about 2017). Study-level background: The 666 repertoires of the first cohort and the approximately 110 validation repertoires were produced on the same platform, according to a later analysis. Besides the first cohort of roughly 660 subjects, a separate validation cohort made up of some 110 different subjects was used. To predict cytomegalovirus infection status, the study brought together high-throughput TCR immunosequencing, statistical association of individual TCRs with disease status, and machine learning. The aim of the study was to test whether cataloging public T cell receptors could identify signatures of past pathogen exposure. Paper-wide results and their limitations: In both the original and validation cohorts, the classifier was reported to diagnose cytomegalovirus status with high specificity and sensitivity. The study listed approximately 150 TCR beta chains as associated with cytomegalovirus. It was suggested by the authors that the approach could potentially be generalized to other disease states and immunological phenotypes. In vitro tests confirmed that a few of the cytomegalovirus-associated TCR beta chains recognize cytomegalovirus antigens. Across donors, most TCR sequences were observed very rarely, whereas some public TCRs were present in many individuals. A later analysis found that TCRs clustered in the first cohort also tended to co-occur in the 110 or so validation repertoires, with more than 90% of cluster scores above 0. The validation cohort had no HLA typing available for a later analysis, so co-occurrence within that cohort was assessed over all 110 or so repertoires.

Donors formed part of the validation cohort, which comprised 120 subjects and was distinct from the first cohort of some 700 subjects. As for this clone: Its antigen has not been determined. The sample holds no much larger clone one base away, and base qualities are not on file.

The receptor library was made with the immunoSEQ multiplex PCR assay. As for the authors' bioinformatics: A statistical classification framework was built for diagnosing cytomegalovirus status from the catalog of TCR beta chain sequences. The table was pulled from immuneACCESS by TCRdb, which kept in-frame rearrangements only. Such tables lose some clones; where checked, under half of the loss comes from unresolved V genes, and the rest has no known cause. The DNA was the basis for D and trimming; V, J and clone size are from that table. The table for this sample lists about 130,000 clones; around four fifths of them were counted only once. The ten largest clones represent roughly 27% of the sample. CDR1 MDHEN and CDR2 SYDVKM were looked up in the germline V gene. The junction carries 15 bases between V and J, which are trimmed by 7 bases and 0 bases respectively. CDR3 length: 15 amino acids, cysteine to phenylalanine. This entry keeps only the CDR3 DNA: 45 bases, framed from base 1.

The chain uses TRBV28 and TRBJ1-2; TRBD1 is perhaps the D gene, given 5 matching bases. The sample taken for sequencing was PBMCs. This sequence originates from a man aged 25 to 40 in good health and CMV-seropositive. The DNA sequence is as follows: TGTGCCAGCATCACCACCCAGGGAACTAACTATGGCTACACCTTC. This sequence encodes CASITTQGTNYGYTF.